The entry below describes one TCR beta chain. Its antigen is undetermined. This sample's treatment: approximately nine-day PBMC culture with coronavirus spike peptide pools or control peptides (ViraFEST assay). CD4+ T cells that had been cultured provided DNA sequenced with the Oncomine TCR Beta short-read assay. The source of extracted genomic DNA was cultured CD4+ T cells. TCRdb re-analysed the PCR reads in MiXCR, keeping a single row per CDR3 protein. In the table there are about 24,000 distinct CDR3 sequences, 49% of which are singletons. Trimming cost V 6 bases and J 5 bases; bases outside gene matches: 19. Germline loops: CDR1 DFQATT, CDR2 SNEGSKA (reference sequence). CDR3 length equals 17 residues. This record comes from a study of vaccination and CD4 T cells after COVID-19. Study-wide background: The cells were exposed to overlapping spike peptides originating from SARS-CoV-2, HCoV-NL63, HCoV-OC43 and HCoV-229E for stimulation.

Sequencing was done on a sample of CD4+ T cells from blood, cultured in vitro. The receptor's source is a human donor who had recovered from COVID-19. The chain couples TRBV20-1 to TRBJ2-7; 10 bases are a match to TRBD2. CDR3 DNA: TGCAGTGCCATAAAATTAAGAAGCGGGAGGGTGTCGGACGAGCAGTACTTC. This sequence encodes CSAIKLRSGRVSDEQYF.